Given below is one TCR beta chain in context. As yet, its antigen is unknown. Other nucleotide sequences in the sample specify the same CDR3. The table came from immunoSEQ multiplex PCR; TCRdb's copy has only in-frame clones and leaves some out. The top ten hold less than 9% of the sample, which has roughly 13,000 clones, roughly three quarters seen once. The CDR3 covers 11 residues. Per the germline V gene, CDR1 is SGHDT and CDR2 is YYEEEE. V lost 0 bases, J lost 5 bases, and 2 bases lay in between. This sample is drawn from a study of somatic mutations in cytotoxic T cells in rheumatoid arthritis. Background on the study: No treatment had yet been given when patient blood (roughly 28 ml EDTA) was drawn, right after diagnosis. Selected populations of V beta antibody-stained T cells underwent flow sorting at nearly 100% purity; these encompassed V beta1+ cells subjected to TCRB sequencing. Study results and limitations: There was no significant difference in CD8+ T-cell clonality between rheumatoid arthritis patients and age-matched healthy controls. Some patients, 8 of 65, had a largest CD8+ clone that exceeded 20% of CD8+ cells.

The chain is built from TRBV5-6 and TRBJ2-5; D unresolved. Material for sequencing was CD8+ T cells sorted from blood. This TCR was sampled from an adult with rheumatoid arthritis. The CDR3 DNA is TGTGCCAGCAGCTTGGATGAGACCCAGTACTTC. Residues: CASSLDETQYF.